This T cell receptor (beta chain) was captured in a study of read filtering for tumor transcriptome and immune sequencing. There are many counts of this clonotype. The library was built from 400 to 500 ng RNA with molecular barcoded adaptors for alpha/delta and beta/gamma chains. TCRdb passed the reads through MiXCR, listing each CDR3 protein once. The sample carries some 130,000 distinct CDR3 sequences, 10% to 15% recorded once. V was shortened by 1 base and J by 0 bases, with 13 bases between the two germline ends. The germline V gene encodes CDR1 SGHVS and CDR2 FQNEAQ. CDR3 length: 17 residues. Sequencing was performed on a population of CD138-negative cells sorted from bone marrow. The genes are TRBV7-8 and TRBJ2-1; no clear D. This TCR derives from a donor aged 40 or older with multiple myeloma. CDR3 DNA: TGTGCCAGCAGCTTAGAACTCCGTTATAGCTCCTACAATGAGCAGTTCTTC. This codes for CASSLELRYSSYNEQFF. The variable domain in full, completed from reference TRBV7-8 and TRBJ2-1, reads GAGVSQSPRYKVAKRGQDVALRCDPISGHVSLFWYQQALGQGPEFLTYFQNEAQLDKSGLPSDRFFAERPEGSVSTLKIQRTQQEDSAVYLCASSLELRYSSYNEQFFGPGTRLTVL.